This T cell receptor (beta chain) was sequenced for a study of T cells in Graves' hyperthyroidism and ophthalmopathy. Researchers took RNA transcripts and amplified the TCR beta CDR3 regions from them. Using the HTBI primer set, a first-round RT-PCR was run on the TCR CDR3. TCRdb processed the multiplex PCR reads anew with MiXCR; each CDR3 protein has one entry. Of around 250,000 distinct CDR3 sequences listed, more than 14% are singletons. Sequencing input: blood. The receptor comes from a woman aged 40 to 49 with Graves' hyperthyroidism that later progressed to Graves' ophthalmopathy.

CDR3 nucleotides: TGTGCCAGTAGAAGGACTAGCCGAGAGACCCAGTACTTC. Encoded protein: CASRRTSRETQYF. The chain recombines TRBV19 with TRBJ2-5; 8 nucleotides agree with TRBD2. The germline gives CDR1 LNHDA, CDR2 SQIVND (reference sequence). The trim removed 6 bases at V and 4 bases at J, leaving 4 bases unmatched. The CDR3 totals 13 residues. Full variable domain (missing parts from reference TRBV19 and TRBJ2-5): DGGITQSPKYLFRKEGQNVTLSCEQNLNHDAMYWYRQDPGQGLRLIYYSQIVNDFQKGDIAEGYSVSREKKESFPLTVTSAQKNPTAFYLCASRRTSRETQYFGPGTRLLVL.